The T cell receptor (beta chain) described here comes from a study of CD8 T cells in Susac syndrome. The RNA input was about 0.45 to 1 ug, and it was reverse transcribed with random hexamers. The amplification used immunoSEQ multiplex PCR on TCR beta CDR3; it spanned 54 Vbeta and 13 Jbeta. TCRdb reprocessed the immunoSEQ multiplex PCR reads via MiXCR and lists one record per CDR3 protein. This table holds 180,000 or so distinct CDR3 sequences, about 95% found once. The CDR3 runs 14 residues. V was pared by 1 base and J by 6 bases, with 13 bases between. CDR1 and CDR2 (germline): SGHNT, YYREEE (reference sequence). As regards this clonotype: The antigen is undetermined.

The study, taken as a whole, reports: That the number of individuals in its TCR sequencing and HLA analysis was relatively small was acknowledged by the study.

Multiple sclerosis controls were treatment-naive patients with stable or active relapsing-remitting disease. While CD8+ and CD4+ T cells were isolated negatively, TEMRA cells were enriched by FACS. V usage is TRBV5-4 and J usage is TRBJ1-2; D may be TRBD1 (5 bases). Source material: CD4+ T cells from PBMCs. The receptor's source is a human donor with multiple sclerosis. DNA for the CDR3: TGTGCCAGCAGCTTGCGCAGGGAAGCGGATGGCTACACCTTC. Encoded protein: CASSLRREADGYTF.